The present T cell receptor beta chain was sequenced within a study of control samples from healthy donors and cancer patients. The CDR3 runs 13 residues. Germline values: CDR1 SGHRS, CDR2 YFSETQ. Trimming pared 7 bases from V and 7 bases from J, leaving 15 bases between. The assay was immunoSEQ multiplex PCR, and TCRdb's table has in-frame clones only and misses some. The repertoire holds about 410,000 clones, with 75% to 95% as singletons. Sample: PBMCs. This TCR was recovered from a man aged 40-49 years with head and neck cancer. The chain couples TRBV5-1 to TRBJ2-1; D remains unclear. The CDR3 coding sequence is TGCGCCAGCGCTCTTATAGCTGGGAATGAGCAGTTCTTC. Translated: CASALIAGNEQFF.